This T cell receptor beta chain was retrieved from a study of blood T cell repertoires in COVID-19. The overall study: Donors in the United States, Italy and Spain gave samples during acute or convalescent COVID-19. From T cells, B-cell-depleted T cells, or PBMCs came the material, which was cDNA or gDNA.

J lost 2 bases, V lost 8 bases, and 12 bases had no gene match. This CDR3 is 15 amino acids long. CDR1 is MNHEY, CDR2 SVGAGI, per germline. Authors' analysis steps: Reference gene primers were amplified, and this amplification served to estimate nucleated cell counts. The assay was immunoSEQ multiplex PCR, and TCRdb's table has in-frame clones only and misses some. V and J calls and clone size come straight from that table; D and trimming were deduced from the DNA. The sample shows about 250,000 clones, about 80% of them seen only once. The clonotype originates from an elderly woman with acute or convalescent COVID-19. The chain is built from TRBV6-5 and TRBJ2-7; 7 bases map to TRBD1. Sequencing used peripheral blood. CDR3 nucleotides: TGTGCCAGCTACCTTACCGGGACAGTTACCTACGAGCAGTACTTC. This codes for CASYLTGTVTYEQYF.